These 5 T cell receptor beta chains came from one sample sequenced in a study of cytomegalovirus exposure and HLA in healthy donors. The PCR used 60 Vbeta and 13 Jbeta primers. TCRdb's copy holds only in-frame clones and misses some; the assay was immunoSEQ multiplex PCR. The repertoire holds roughly 140,000 clones, with around three quarters as singletons. Material: PBMCs. The receptors were gathered from a woman between 40 and 55 years old in good health and CMV-seropositive.

This clone was counted a few times. The J gene is TRBJ1-5, the V gene TRBV10-3, with 8 positions matching TRBD1. The V segment lost 4 bases and the J segment 1 base; nucleotides outside the gene matches: 6. The CDR3 runs 16 residues. The V gene's germline CDR1 is ENHRY and CDR2 SYGVKD. The DNA of the CDR3 is TGTGCCATCAGTGGACAGGGGATGGAAAGCAATCAGCCCCAGCATTTT. Translated, it gives CAISGQGMESNQPQHF.

This clone was observed a single time. The chain couples TRBV7-2 to TRBJ1-1, with 7 bases aligning to TRBD1. Looked up from germline, CDR1 is SGHTA and CDR2 is FQGNSA. V trimming: 5 bases; J trimming: 1 base; junction bases outside the gene matches: 4. This CDR3 is built from 14 residues. CDR3 amino acids: CASSPGTENTEAFF. The CDR3 nucleotides read TGTGCCAGCAGCCCCGGGACAGAGAACACTGAAGCTTTCTTT.

The chain employs TRBV6-1 and TRBJ2-3, with D uncertain. This CDR3 is built from 12 residues. CDR1 and CDR2 (germline): MNHNS, SASEGT. V lost 5 bases to trimming and J lost 2 bases, with 5 bases between them. The chain's CDR3 is CASSPSTDTQYF. The DNA for the CDR3 is TGTGCCAGCAGTCCTTCCACAGATACGCAGTATTTT.

The rearrangement joins TRBV7-2 to TRBJ2-1; possible D gene TRBD2, 7 bases. Germline V gives CDR1 SGHTA, CDR2 FQGNSA. V was trimmed by 1 base and J by 8 bases, leaving 9 bases between them. The CDR3 loop spans 13 amino acids. In DNA form, the CDR3 reads TGTGCCAGCAGCTTAGGAGGGGGGGATGAGCAGTTCTTC. It specifies CASSLGGGDEQFF.

The chain employs TRBV10-2 and TRBJ2-1; 9 bases map to TRBD2. Germline assignment: CDR1 WSHSY and CDR2 SAAADI. There are 13 residues in the CDR3. With V trimmed by 5 bases and J by 10 bases, 6 bases remained unmatched. DNA for the CDR3: TGCGCCAGCAGTCGGCTAGCGGGGCTAGAGCAGTTCTTC. Protein sequence: CASSRLAGLEQFF.